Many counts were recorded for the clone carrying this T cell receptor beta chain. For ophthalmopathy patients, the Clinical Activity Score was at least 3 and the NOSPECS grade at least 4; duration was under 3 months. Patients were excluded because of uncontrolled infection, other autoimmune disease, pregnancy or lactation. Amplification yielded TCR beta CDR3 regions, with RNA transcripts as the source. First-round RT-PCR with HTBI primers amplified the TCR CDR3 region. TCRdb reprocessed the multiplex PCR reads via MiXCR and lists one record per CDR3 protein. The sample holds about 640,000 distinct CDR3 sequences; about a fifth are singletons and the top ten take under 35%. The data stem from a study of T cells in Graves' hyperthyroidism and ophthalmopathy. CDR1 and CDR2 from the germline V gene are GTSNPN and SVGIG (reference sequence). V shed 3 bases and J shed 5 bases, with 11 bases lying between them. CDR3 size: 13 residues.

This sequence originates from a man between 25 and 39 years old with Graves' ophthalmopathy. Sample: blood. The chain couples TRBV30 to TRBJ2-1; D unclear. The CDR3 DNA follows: TGTGCCTGGAGGTACAGAGATAACAATGAGCAGTTCTTC. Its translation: CAWRYRDNNEQFF.